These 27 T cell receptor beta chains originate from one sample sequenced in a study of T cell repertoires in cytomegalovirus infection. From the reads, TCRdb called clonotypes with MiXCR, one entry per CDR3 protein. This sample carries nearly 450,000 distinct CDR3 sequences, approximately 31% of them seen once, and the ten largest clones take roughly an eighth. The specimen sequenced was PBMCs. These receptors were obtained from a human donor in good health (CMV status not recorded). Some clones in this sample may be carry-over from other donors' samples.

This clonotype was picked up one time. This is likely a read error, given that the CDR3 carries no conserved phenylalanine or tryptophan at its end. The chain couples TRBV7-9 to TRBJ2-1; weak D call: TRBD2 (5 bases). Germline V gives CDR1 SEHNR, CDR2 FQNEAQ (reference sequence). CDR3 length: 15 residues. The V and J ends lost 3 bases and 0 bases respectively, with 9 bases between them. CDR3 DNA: TGTGCCAGCAGCTTTGGGGAGATCTCCTACAATGAGCAGTTCTGC. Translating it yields CASSFGEISYNEQFC.

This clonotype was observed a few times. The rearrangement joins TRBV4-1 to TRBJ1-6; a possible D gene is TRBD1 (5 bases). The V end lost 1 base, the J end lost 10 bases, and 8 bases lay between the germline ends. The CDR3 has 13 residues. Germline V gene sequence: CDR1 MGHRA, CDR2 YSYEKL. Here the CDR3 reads CASSQVGVSPLHF. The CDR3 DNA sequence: TGCGCCAGCAGCCAAGTGGGGGTCTCACCCCTCCACTTT.

The CDR3 DNA reads as TGTGCCAGCAGCCAAGGGGTGGTCCAGCGTGAGCAGTTCTTC. Translated, it gives CASSQGVVQREQFF. The genes are TRBV4-2 and TRBJ2-1; D is undetermined. Germline CDR1 and CDR2: LGHNA and YNFKEQ. This CDR3 has 14 residues. V was cut by 1 base and J by 9 bases, with 13 bases left in between.

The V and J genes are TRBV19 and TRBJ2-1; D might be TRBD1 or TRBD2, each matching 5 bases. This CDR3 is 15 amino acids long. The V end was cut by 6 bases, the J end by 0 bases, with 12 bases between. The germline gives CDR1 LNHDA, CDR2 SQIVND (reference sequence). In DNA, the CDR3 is TGTGCCAGTAGGGTCGGGGCGAGCTCCTACAATGAGCAGTTCTTC. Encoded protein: CASRVGASSYNEQFF.

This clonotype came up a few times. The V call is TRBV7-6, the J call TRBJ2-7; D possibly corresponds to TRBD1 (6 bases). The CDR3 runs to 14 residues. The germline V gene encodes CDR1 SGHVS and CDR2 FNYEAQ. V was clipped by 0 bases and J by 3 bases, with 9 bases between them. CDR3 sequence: CASSLAARGYEQYF. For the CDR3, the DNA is TGTGCCAGCAGCTTAGCGGCCAGGGGCTACGAGCAGTACTTC.

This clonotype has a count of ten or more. The CDR3 sequence: CASSYGGGLYNEQFF. The CDR3 DNA reads as TGTGCCAGCAGCTACGGGGGGGGTCTTTACAATGAGCAGTTCTTC. The genes are TRBV11-2 and TRBJ2-1; 8 bases map to TRBD2. With 4 bases clipped from V and 4 bases from J, the junction kept 6 bases outside the gene matches. The germline CDR1 and CDR2 sequences are SGHAT and FQNNGV. The CDR3 has 15 amino acids.

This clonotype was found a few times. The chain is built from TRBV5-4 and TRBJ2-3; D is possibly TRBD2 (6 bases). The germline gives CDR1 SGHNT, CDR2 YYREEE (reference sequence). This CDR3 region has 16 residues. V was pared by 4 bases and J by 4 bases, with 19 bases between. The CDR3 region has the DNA TGTGCCAGCAGCCCGGGACTCATTAGGATATCAGATACGCAGTATTTT. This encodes CASSPGLIRISDTQYF.

CDR3 coding DNA: TGTGCCAGCAGCACATGGGCAGGTGTGAACACTGAAGCTTTCTTT. Its translation: CASSTWAGVNTEAFF. The chain uses TRBV5-5 and TRBJ1-1; no definite D call. V gave up 4 bases and J gave up 0 bases, with 13 bases separating them. CDR3 length equals 15 residues. CDR1 and CDR2 from the germline V gene are SGHKS and YYEKEE (reference sequence).

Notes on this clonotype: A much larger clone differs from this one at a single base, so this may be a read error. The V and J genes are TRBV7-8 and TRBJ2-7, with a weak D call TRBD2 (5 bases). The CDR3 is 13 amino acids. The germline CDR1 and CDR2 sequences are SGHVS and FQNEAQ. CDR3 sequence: CASSGGTSAGLDF. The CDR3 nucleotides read TGTGCCAGCAGCGGCGGAACCTCGGCGGGTCTGGACTTC. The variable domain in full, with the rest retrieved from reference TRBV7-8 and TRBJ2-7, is GAGVSQSPRYKVAKRGQDVALRCDPISGHVSLFWYQQALGQGPEFLTYFQNEAQLDKSGLPSDRFFAERPEGSVSTLKIQRTQQEDSAVYLCASSGGTSAGLDFGPGTRLTVT.

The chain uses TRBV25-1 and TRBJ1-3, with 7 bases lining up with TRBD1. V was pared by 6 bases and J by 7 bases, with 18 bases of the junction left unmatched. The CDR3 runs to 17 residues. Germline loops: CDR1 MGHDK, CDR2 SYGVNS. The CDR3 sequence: CASRPRQGLGRGNTIYF. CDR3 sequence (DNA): TGTGCCAGCAGGCCCAGACAGGGTTTGGGGCGAGGGAACACCATATATTTT.

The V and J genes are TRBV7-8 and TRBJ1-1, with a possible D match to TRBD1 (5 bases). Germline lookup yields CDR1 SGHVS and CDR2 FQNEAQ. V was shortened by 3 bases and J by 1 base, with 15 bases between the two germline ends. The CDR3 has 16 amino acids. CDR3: CASSFLLGQGNTEAFF. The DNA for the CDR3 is TGTGCCAGCAGCTTCTTACTGGGGCAGGGGAACACTGAAGCTTTCTTT. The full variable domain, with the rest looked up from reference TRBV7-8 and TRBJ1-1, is GAGVSQSPRYKVAKRGQDVALRCDPISGHVSLFWYQQALGQGPEFLTYFQNEAQLDKSGLPSDRFFAERPEGSVSTLKIQRTQQEDSAVYLCASSFLLGQGNTEAFFGQGTRLTVV.

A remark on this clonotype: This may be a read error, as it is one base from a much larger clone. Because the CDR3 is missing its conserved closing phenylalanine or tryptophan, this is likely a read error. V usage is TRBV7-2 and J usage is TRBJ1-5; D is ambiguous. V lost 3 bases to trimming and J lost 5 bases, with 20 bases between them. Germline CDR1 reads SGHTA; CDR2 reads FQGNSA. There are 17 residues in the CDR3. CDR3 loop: CASSLEGGPVEHQPQHL. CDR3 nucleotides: TGTGCCAGCAGCTTGGAGGGCGGTCCTGTGGAGCATCAGCCCCAGCATTTG.

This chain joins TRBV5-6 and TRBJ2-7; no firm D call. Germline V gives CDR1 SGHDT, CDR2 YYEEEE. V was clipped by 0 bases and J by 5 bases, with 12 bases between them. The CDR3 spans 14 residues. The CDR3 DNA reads TGTGCCAGCAGCTTGGTGACGGGTACCAACGAGCAGTACTTC. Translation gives CASSLVTGTNEQYF.

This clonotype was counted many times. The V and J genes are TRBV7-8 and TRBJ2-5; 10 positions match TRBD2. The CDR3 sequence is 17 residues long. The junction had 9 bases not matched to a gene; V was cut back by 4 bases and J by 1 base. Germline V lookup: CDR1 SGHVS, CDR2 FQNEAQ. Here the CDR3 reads CASSSGVLAGIQETQYF. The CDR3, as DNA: TGTGCCAGCAGCTCAGGGGTACTAGCGGGGATCCAAGAGACCCAGTACTTC. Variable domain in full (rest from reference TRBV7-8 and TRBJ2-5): GAGVSQSPRYKVAKRGQDVALRCDPISGHVSLFWYQQALGQGPEFLTYFQNEAQLDKSGLPSDRFFAERPEGSVSTLKIQRTQQEDSAVYLCASSSGVLAGIQETQYFGPGTRLLVL.

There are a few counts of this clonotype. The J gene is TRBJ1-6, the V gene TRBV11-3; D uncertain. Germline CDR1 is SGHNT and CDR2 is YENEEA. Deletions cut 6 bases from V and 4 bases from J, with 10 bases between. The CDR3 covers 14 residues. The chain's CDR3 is CASSITVYNSPLHF. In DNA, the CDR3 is TGTGCCAGCAGTATTACAGTTTATAATTCACCCCTCCACTTT.

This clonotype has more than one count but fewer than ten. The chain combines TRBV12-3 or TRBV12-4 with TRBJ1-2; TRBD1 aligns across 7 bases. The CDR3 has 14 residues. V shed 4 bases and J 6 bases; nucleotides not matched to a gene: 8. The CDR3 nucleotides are TGTGCCAGCAGTTCCAACAGGGGTGAAGATGGCTACACCTTC. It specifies CASSSNRGEDGYTF.

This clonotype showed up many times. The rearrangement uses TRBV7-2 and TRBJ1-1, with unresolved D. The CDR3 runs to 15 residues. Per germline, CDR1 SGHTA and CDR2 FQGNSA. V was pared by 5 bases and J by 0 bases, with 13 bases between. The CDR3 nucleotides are TGTGCCAGCAGCGGCTACAGAGAAATGAACACTGAAGCTTTCTTT. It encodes CASSGYREMNTEAFF.

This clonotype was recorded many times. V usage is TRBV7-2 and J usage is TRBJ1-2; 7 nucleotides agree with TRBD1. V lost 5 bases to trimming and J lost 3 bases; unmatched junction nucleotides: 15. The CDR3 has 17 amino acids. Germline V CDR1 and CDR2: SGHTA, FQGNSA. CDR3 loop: CASSTPPDRSRDYGYTF. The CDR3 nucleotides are TGTGCCAGCAGCACCCCGCCGGACAGGTCGCGTGACTATGGCTACACCTTC.

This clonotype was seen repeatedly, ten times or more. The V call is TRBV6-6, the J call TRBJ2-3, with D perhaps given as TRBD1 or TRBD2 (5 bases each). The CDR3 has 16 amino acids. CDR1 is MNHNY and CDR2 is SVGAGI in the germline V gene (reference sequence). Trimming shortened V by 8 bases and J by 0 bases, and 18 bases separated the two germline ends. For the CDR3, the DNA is TGTGCCAGCCTCCTCTGGGGCAGGGAGAGCACAGATACGCAGTATTTT. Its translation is CASLLWGRESTDTQYF.

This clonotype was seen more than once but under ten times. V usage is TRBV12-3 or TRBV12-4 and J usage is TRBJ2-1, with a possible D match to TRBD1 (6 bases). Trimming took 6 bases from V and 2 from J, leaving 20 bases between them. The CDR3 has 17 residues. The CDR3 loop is CASSLKGAGEPYNEQFF. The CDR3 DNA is TGTGCCAGCAGCCTCAAGGGTGCAGGGGAGCCCTACAATGAGCAGTTCTTC.

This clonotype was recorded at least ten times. The CDR3 here is CASSLDRDLTYEQYF. The CDR3 DNA sequence: TGTGCCAGCAGCTTAGACCGGGACCTGACCTACGAGCAGTACTTC. The V gene is TRBV7-8, the J gene TRBJ2-7, with D perhaps given as TRBD1 or TRBD2 (5 bases each). V dropped 1 base and J dropped 2 bases, with 12 bases sitting between them. CDR3 length: 15 amino acids. Germline V gene sequence: CDR1 SGHVS, CDR2 FQNEAQ.

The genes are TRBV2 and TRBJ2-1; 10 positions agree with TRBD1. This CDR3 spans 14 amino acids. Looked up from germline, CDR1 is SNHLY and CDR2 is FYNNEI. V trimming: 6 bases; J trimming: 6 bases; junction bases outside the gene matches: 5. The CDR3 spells CASSDRGLGNEQFF. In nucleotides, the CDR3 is TGTGCCAGCAGCGACAGGGGGCTCGGCAATGAGCAGTTCTTC.

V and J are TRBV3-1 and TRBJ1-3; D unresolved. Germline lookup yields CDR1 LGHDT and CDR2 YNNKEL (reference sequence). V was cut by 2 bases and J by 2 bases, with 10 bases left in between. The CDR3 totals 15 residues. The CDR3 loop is CASSQSIAAGNTIYF. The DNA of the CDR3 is TGTGCCAGCAGCCAAAGTATCGCGGCTGGAAACACCATATATTTT.

The CDR3 sequence is CASSLRPISPTGLNTEAFF. The CDR3 bases are TGTGCCAGCAGCTTAAGGCCCATTAGCCCGACAGGTCTGAACACTGAAGCTTTCTTT. This chain uses TRBV7-3 with TRBJ1-1; weak D call: TRBD1 (6 bases). This CDR3 region has 19 residues. Germline V lookup: CDR1 SGHTA, CDR2 FQGTGA. Trimming left V 1 base short and J 0 bases short, with 21 bases between.

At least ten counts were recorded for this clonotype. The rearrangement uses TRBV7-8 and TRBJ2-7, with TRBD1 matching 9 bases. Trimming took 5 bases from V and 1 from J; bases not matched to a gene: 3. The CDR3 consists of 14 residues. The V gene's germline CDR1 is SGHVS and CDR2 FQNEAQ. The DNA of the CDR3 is TGTGCCAGCAGCAAGGGACAGGGATCCTACGAGCAGTACTTC. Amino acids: CASSKGQGSYEQYF.

CDR3 DNA sequence: TGTGCCAGCAGTTTAGTCCCCCTAGGCAACAATGAGCAGTTCTTC. Amino acid sequence: CASSLVPLGNNEQFF. The V call is TRBV12-3 or TRBV12-4, the J call TRBJ2-1; D remains unclear. Trimming took off 1 base at V and 5 bases at J, with 12 bases between the two ends. The CDR3 is made up of 15 amino acids.

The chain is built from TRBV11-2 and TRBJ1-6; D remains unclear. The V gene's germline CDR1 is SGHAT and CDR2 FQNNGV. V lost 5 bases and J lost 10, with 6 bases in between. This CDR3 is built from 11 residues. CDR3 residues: CASSPGSPLHF. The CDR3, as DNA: TGTGCCAGCAGCCCCGGCTCACCCCTCCACTTT.